These 32 T cell receptor beta chains were all obtained from the same sample, sequenced in a study of blood T cell repertoires in COVID-19 (dated by TCRdb to about 2020). Library creation used the immunoSEQ multiplex PCR assay. The source is immuneACCESS, and TCRdb retained only in-frame sequences with V and J called. Part of the clones is not carried over; for the studies checked, unresolved V genes explain less than half of this, and the remainder is unexplained. The sample records almost 500,000 clones, about 85% of which are singletons. 8% to 9.5% of the sample is held by the ten biggest clonotypes. Specimen: PBMCs or T cells enriched from blood (not recorded which). The receptors come from a woman in her sixties or seventies who had recovered from COVID-19.

As regards this clone: Within the sample, other DNA sequences also encode this same CDR3. The J gene is TRBJ2-5, the V gene TRBV7-2; 10 bases align to TRBD2. The CDR3 is 15 amino acids. CDR1 and CDR2 (germline): SGHTA, FQGNSA. With V trimmed by 1 base and J by 4 bases, 3 bases remained unmatched. The CDR3 spells CASSLGAGGRETQYF. Written as DNA, the CDR3 is TGTGCCAGCAGCTTAGGAGCGGGGGGGCGAGAGACCCAGTACTTC. Full variable domain (missing parts from reference TRBV7-2 and TRBJ2-5): GAGVSQSPSNKVTEKGKDVELRCDPISGHTALYWYRQSLGQGLEFLIYFQGNSAPDKSGLPSDRFSAERTGGSVSTLTIQRTQQEDSAVYLCASSLGAGGRETQYFGPGTRLLVL.

On this clone itself: The identical CDR3 is also encoded by other nucleotide sequences in the sample. The rearrangement links TRBV7-2 to TRBJ1-5; the D gene is possibly TRBD1 (6 bases). The V end lost 1 base, the J end lost 9 bases, and 10 bases lay between the germline ends. CDR1 is SGHTA and CDR2 is FQGNSA in the germline V gene. This CDR3 has 13 amino acids. The CDR3 sequence: CASSLEGGPPQHF. The CDR3 DNA reads as TGTGCCAGCAGCTTAGAAGGGGGTCCGCCCCAGCATTTT. Supplemented by reference TRBV7-2 and TRBJ1-5, the full variable domain reads GAGVSQSPSNKVTEKGKDVELRCDPISGHTALYWYRQSLGQGLEFLIYFQGNSAPDKSGLPSDRFSAERTGGSVSTLTIQRTQQEDSAVYLCASSLEGGPPQHFGDGTRLSIL.

The V gene is TRBV30, the J gene TRBJ1-1; D remains ambiguous. V lost 0 bases and J 5 bases, leaving 7 bases between the germline ends. CDR1 is GTSNPN and CDR2 is SVGIG in the germline V gene (reference sequence). CDR3 size: 12 residues. CDR3 region: CAWSVLGTEAFF. As DNA, the CDR3 is TGTGCCTGGAGTGTACTAGGTACTGAAGCTTTCTTT.

This chain connects TRBV6-5 to TRBJ2-7; D is unresolved. The CDR3 contains 13 residues. The germline gives CDR1 MNHEY, CDR2 SVGAGI. With 2 bases removed from V and 0 bases from J, the gap between germline ends came to 5 bases. CDR3 protein: CASSYQASYEQYF. CDR3 in DNA: TGTGCCAGCAGTTACCAGGCCTCCTACGAGCAGTACTTC.

The chain employs TRBV3-1 (or the pseudogene TRBV3-2) and TRBJ1-3; maybe TRBD1 (5 bases). Germline V CDR1 and CDR2: LGHDT, YNNKEL (reference sequence). CDR3 length: 14 residues. V was pared by 3 bases and J by 2 bases, with 8 bases between. CDR3 sequence: CASSQEGTGNTIYF. The CDR3 DNA reads TGTGCCAGCAGCCAGGAGGGGACTGGAAACACCATATATTTT.

This rearrangement joins TRBV27 to TRBJ1-4; 7 bases map to TRBD1. The CDR3 is made up of 17 amino acids. The germline V gene has CDR1 MNHEY and CDR2 SMNVEV (reference sequence). The ends lost 0 bases at V and 3 bases at J; junction bases unmatched: 7. The CDR3 region is CASSLSRFGTANEKLFF. The DNA of the CDR3 is TGTGCCAGCAGTTTATCGAGGTTTGGGACAGCTAATGAAAAACTGTTTTTT.

V and J are TRBV2 and TRBJ1-4; no clear D. There are 13 residues in the CDR3. Trimming took off 7 bases at V and 8 bases at J, with 14 bases between the two ends. Germline V lookup: CDR1 SNHLY, CDR2 FYNNEI. The CDR3 loop reads CASTRTSGEKLFF. CDR3 in DNA: TGTGCCAGCACCCGTACATCAGGAGAAAAACTGTTTTTT. Supplemented by reference TRBV2 and TRBJ1-4, the full variable domain reads EPEVTQTPSHQVTQMGQEVILRCVPISNHLYFYWYRQILGQKVEFLVSFYNNEISEKSEIFDDQFSVERPDGSNFTLKIRSTKLEDSAMYFCASTRTSGEKLFFGSGTQLSVL.

The chain employs TRBV12-1 and TRBJ1-6; the listed D gene, TRBD1, was not tested against the DNA. TRBV12-1 is listed as a pseudogene. CDR3 length: 14 residues. This CDR3 reads CASSTGTVNSPLHF. The CDR3 DNA is TGTGCCAGCAGTACCGGGACAGTTAATTCACCCCTCCACTTT.

J is TRBJ2-3 and V is TRBV11-2; 11 nucleotides align to TRBD2. CDR1 is SGHAT, CDR2 FQNNGV, per germline. V was pared by 6 bases and J by 4 bases, with 9 bases of the junction left unmatched. The CDR3 consists of 16 residues. CDR3 loop: CASRNRLAGSSDTQYF. In DNA, the CDR3 is TGTGCCAGCAGAAATAGACTAGCGGGGTCCTCAGATACGCAGTATTTT.

This clone was picked up a small number of times. Within the sample, other DNA sequences also encode this same CDR3. The gene calls are TRBV9 and TRBJ2-5; TRBD1 matches 8 bases. Per germline, CDR1 SGDLS and CDR2 YYNGEE. Trimming took 2 bases from V and 2 from J; bases not matched to a gene: 2. The CDR3 totals 14 residues. In nucleotides, the CDR3 is TGTGCCAGCAGCGTCGGACAGGGACAAGAGACCCAGTACTTC. Translating it yields CASSVGQGQETQYF.

The rearrangement links TRBV5-1 to TRBJ1-2, with TRBD1 matching over 8 bases. The CDR3 is 15 amino acids. The germline V gene encodes CDR1 SGHRS and CDR2 YFSETQ. V gave up 7 bases and J gave up 14 bases; unmatched junction bases: 22. In DNA form, the CDR3 reads TGCGCCAGCGGGGTTCAACTGGGACAGGAGTATGGGGGGACCTTC. This gives the protein CASGVQLGQEYGGTF. Combining the CDR3 with reference TRBV5-1 and TRBJ1-2 gives the whole variable domain KAGVTQTPRYLIKTRGQQVTLSCSPISGHRSVSWYQQTPGQGLQFLFEYFSETQRNKGNFPGRFSGRQFSNSRSEMNVSTLELGDSALYLCASGVQLGQEYGGTFGSGTRLTVV.

The gene calls are TRBV19 and TRBJ1-5; 7 bases are shared with TRBD1. V shed 4 bases and J 2 bases; nucleotides not matched to a gene: 8. Germline CDR1 reads LNHDA; CDR2 reads SQIVND (reference sequence). The length of the CDR3 is 16 residues. The CDR3 protein is CASSNRGGGGNQPQHF. The DNA for the CDR3 is TGTGCCAGTAGTAACAGGGGTGGTGGAGGCAATCAGCCCCAGCATTTT.

V is TRBV2 and J is TRBJ1-5; 7 nucleotides match TRBD1. V was clipped by 11 bases and J by 8 bases; unmatched bases: 12. CDR1 and CDR2 from the germline V gene are SNHLY and FYNNEI. CDR3 length equals 13 residues. The CDR3 loop reads CAGKQGLWEPQHF. The CDR3 DNA is TGTGCCGGAAAACAGGGGTTGTGGGAGCCCCAGCATTTT. Complete variable domain (other parts from reference TRBV2 and TRBJ1-5): EPEVTQTPSHQVTQMGQEVILRCVPISNHLYFYWYRQILGQKVEFLVSFYNNEISEKSEIFDDQFSVERPDGSNFTLKIRSTKLEDSAMYFCAGKQGLWEPQHFGDGTRLSIL.

The chain recombines TRBV5-1 with TRBJ2-5; 15 bases are shared with TRBD2. The germline V gene has CDR1 SGHRS and CDR2 YFSETQ. Trimming cost V 3 bases and J 4 bases; bases outside gene matches: 7. The CDR3 runs 17 residues. Written as DNA, the CDR3 is TGCGCCAGCAGCTCCGGGACTAGCGGGGGGATGAGAGAGACCCAGTACTTC. As protein: CASSSGTSGGMRETQYF. The full variable domain, its missing parts supplied by reference TRBV5-1 and TRBJ2-5, is KAGVTQTPRYLIKTRGQQVTLSCSPISGHRSVSWYQQTPGQGLQFLFEYFSETQRNKGNFPGRFSGRQFSNSRSEMNVSTLELGDSALYLCASSSGTSGGMRETQYFGPGTRLLVL.

The CDR3 sequence is CASSQEWGTLNTGELFF. The CDR3 region has the DNA TGTGCCAGCAGCCAAGAATGGGGGACACTAAACACCGGGGAGCTGTTTTTT. The chain recombines TRBV3-1 (or the pseudogene TRBV3-2) with TRBJ2-2; TRBD1 might be the D (6 bases). Trimming took 0 bases from V and 2 from J, leaving 13 bases between them. The CDR3 has 17 amino acids. Germline V gives CDR1 LGHDT, CDR2 YNNKEL (reference sequence).

The chain combines TRBV6-5 with TRBJ2-7, with 8 nucleotides matching TRBD1. V lost 4 bases, J lost 7 bases, and 9 bases stayed unmatched. Germline V gives CDR1 MNHEY, CDR2 SVGAGI. CDR3 length equals 14 residues. This CDR3 reads CASSSRTTGEEQYF. The CDR3 DNA reads TGTGCCAGCAGTTCTCGGACGACAGGGGAAGAGCAGTACTTC.

This chain connects TRBV5-1 to TRBJ1-4; D is perhaps TRBD1 (5 bases). The CDR3 runs to 15 residues. The germline V gene has CDR1 SGHRS and CDR2 YFSETQ. The germline V and J ends were trimmed by 1 base and 6 bases, with 13 bases remaining between them. Written as DNA, the CDR3 is TGCGCCAGCAGCTTGACCGCGGGGCGCGATGAAAAACTGTTTTTT. It translates to CASSLTAGRDEKLFF.

J is TRBJ1-2 and V is TRBV18; 7 nucleotides align to TRBD1. J was trimmed by 0 bases and V by 4 bases; bases with no gene match: 8. CDR3 length: 16 residues. Germline V lookup: CDR1 KGHSH, CDR2 LQKENI. The chain's CDR3 is CASSRLGQSANYGYTF. The CDR3 bases are TGTGCCAGCTCACGGTTGGGACAGTCAGCTAACTATGGCTACACCTTC.

The chain carries TRBV5-6 and TRBJ2-7; 8 positions agree with TRBD1. The V and J ends lost 0 bases and 1 base, in that order; junction bases with no gene match: 12. Germline assignment: CDR1 SGHDT and CDR2 YYEEEE. This CDR3 has 18 residues. CDR3 DNA: TGTGCCAGCAGCTTGGGAATTGAAGACAGGGGCAAGTCCTACGAGCAGTACTTC. This gives the protein CASSLGIEDRGKSYEQYF.

V usage is TRBV27 and J usage is TRBJ1-2; D is perhaps TRBD1 (5 bases). The CDR3 consists of 13 residues. Germline-derived CDR1 and CDR2 are MNHEY and SMNVEV (reference sequence). The V end was cut by 8 bases, the J end by 3 bases, with 13 bases between. DNA for the CDR3: TGTGCCAGCCGGTCCGGGGGAGACTATGGCTACACCTTC. Its translation is CASRSGGDYGYTF.

The chain employs TRBV5-6 and TRBJ2-7, with 10 bases identical to TRBD1. The V segment lost 4 bases and the J segment 5 bases; nucleotides outside the gene matches: 6. The germline CDR1 and CDR2 sequences are SGHDT and YYEEEE. The CDR3 length is 14 residues. CDR3 in DNA: TGTGCCAGCAGCCCGGGGGGGACAGGGGACGAGCAGTACTTC. This gives the protein CASSPGGTGDEQYF.

The rearrangement joins TRBV10-3 to TRBJ2-7; unclear D gene. V lost 2 bases and J lost 3, with 5 bases in between. The germline gives CDR1 ENHRY, CDR2 SYGVKD. The CDR3 covers 12 residues. The CDR3 sequence is CAISELNYEQYV. DNA of the CDR3: TGTGCCATCAGTGAGCTAAACTACGAGCAGTACGTC.

This chain joins TRBV6-1 and TRBJ1-6; no clear D. The CDR3 covers 13 residues. The germline V gene encodes CDR1 MNHNS and CDR2 SASEGT. V lost 2 bases and J lost 9, with 8 bases in between. The CDR3 region has the DNA TGTGCCAGCAGTGAATTAGAGCGTTCACCCCTCCACTTT. Protein product: CASSELERSPLHF.

The rearrangement joins TRBV10-2 to TRBJ2-1; 9 bases map to TRBD2. Trimming cost V 4 bases and J 4 bases; bases outside gene matches: 5. The CDR3 runs to 15 residues. Germline V CDR1 and CDR2: WSHSY, SAAADI. CDR3 sequence: CASSAVAGAYNEQFF. DNA for the CDR3: TGCGCCAGCAGTGCGGTAGCGGGGGCATACAATGAGCAGTTCTTC.

The chain combines TRBV7-2 with TRBJ2-3, with D tentatively TRBD1 (6 bases). CDR1 and CDR2 (germline): SGHTA, FQGNSA. The V gene lost 5 bases and the J gene lost 2 bases, with 14 bases spanning the gap. The CDR3 has 15 residues. The CDR3 region has the DNA TGTGCCAGCAGCGTACAGACAGGATACACAGATACGCAGTATTTT. Translating it yields CASSVQTGYTDTQYF.

This chain uses TRBV30 with TRBJ1-5; 7 bases line up with TRBD1. Germline CDR1 GTSNPN, CDR2 SVGIG (reference sequence). The CDR3 runs 14 residues. The V and J ends lost 2 bases and 7 bases, in that order; junction bases with no gene match: 8. The CDR3 DNA follows: TGTGCCTGGAGTTCCGGGACAGTAGGACAGCCCCAGCATTTT. It is translated as CAWSSGTVGQPQHF. The entire variable domain, with the rest obtained from reference TRBV30 and TRBJ1-5, is as follows: SQTIHQWPATLVQPVGSPLSLECTVEGTSNPNLYWYRQAAGRGLQLLFYSVGIGQISSEVPQNLSASRPQDRQFILSSKKLLLSDSGFYLCAWSSGTVGQPQHFGDGTRLSIL.

Written as DNA, the CDR3 is TGCGCCAGCAGCCCCCCTCAATGGGGGGGAGAGGTTGAAAAACTGTTTTTT. Protein product: CASSPPQWGGEVEKLFF. This chain connects TRBV4-1 to TRBJ1-4; D may be TRBD1 (5 bases). V lost 4 bases and J 7 bases, leaving 22 bases between the germline ends. CDR3 length: 17 residues. The germline V gene has CDR1 MGHRA and CDR2 YSYEKL.

CDR3 nucleotide sequence: TGTGCCAGCAGCTTGAACCCGGGACAGGGGGGGGAAAAACTGTTTTTT. It codes for CASSLNPGQGGEKLFF. The chain combines TRBV7-6 with TRBJ1-4, with 11 bases fitting TRBD1. CDR3 length: 16 residues. Trimming removed 3 bases from V and 8 bases from J; junction bases left unmatched: 8. Germline V gives CDR1 SGHVS, CDR2 FNYEAQ.

The chain combines TRBV5-6 with TRBJ1-2; 9 bases are a match to TRBD1. Looked up from germline, CDR1 is SGHDT and CDR2 is YYEEEE. The trim removed 4 bases at V and 5 bases at J, leaving 9 bases unmatched. The CDR3 spans 15 residues. In DNA form, the CDR3 reads TGTGCCAGCAGCCTGATGGACAGGGGAAAATATGGCTACACCTTC. This codes for CASSLMDRGKYGYTF.

V gene TRBV4-1 combines with J gene TRBJ2-1, with D maybe TRBD2 (5 bases). The CDR3 is 12 residues long. Germline V gene lookup returns CDR1 MGHRA and CDR2 YSYEKL. The V and J ends lost 5 bases and 10 bases respectively, with 12 bases between them. CDR3 in amino acids: CASSELGGEQFF. The CDR3 region has the DNA TGCGCCAGCAGCGAACTAGGCGGGGAGCAGTTCTTC.

The chain links TRBV5-8 to TRBJ2-4; maybe TRBD2 (6 bases). V was pared by 2 bases and J by 6 bases, with 15 bases between. This CDR3 is 15 amino acids long. Germline V gene sequence: CDR1 SGHTS, CDR2 YDEGEE. CDR3 DNA: TGTGCCAGCAGCTTCAGGGCGGGGTCCGCAAACATTCAGTACTTC. It encodes CASSFRAGSANIQYF.

This chain connects TRBV9 to TRBJ2-2; no definite D call. Germline V lookup: CDR1 SGDLS, CDR2 YYNGEE. The CDR3 loop spans 13 amino acids. Trimming cost V 5 bases and J 6 bases, with 11 bases left between them. This CDR3 reads CASSSPEAGELFF. The DNA for the CDR3 is TGTGCCAGCAGTTCCCCAGAGGCCGGGGAGCTGTTTTTT.